Sequencing of this T cell receptor (beta chain) was carried out in a study of untreated major depressive disorder. To note about this clone: Its antigen is unknown.

Clones were read by immunoSEQ multiplex PCR, and TCRdb kept only the in-frame ones, dropping some. The data hold 10,000 to 15,000 clones, with around 90% observed a single time. Study results and limitations: Depressed patients' CD4+ T cells carried increased TRBV05-01 (Vbeta 5.1) usage versus control CD4+ T cells.

This CDR3 is 16 amino acids long. V was pared by 2 bases and J by 8 bases, with 18 bases between. CDR1 and CDR2 from the germline V gene are KGHSH and LQKENI. Sequencing input: CD4+ T cells from PBMCs. This TCR was sampled from a woman aged 30 to 39 with major depressive disorder. The chain couples TRBV18 to TRBJ1-4; D is ambiguous. The CDR3 sequence is CASSPIYSGNEEKLFF. The CDR3 nucleotides are TGTGCCAGCTCACCAATTTATTCCGGGAACGAAGAAAAACTGTTTTTT.